This is a list of T cell receptor beta chains from one sample in a study of blood T cell repertoires in COVID-19. Here immunoSEQ multiplex PCR was the method, and the copy in TCRdb shows in-frame clones only, minus some. This table holds about 170,000 clones, approximately 91% found once. The material sequenced was peripheral blood. The receptors come from a man aged 50 to 60 with acute or convalescent COVID-19. The CDR3 runs from the conserved cysteine through the conserved F or W.

V	J	CDR3
TRBV20-1	TRBJ1-6	CSASLGQMGTYNSPLHF
TRBV5-1	TRBJ2-5	CASSSLAGVGETQYF
TRBV2	TRBJ1-6	CASSEGRRYNSPLHF
TRBV5-5	TRBJ2-1	CASSLEPEGGYNEQFF
TRBV4-3	TRBJ1-6	CASSQNRGSTLHF
TRBV19	TRBJ2-2	CASISTSATGELFF
TRBV2	TRBJ1-3	CASSVDSLGNTIYF
TRBV28	TRBJ1-5	CASSSQGGKGQPQHF
TRBV7-9	TRBJ2-7	CASSLGLAGYEQYF
TRBV5-4	TRBJ1-4	CASSQRTGTNEKLFF
TRBV4-2	TRBJ1-5	CASSQPQARNQPQHF
TRBV25-1	TRBJ2-2	CASSVGQSNTGELFF
TRBV7-3	TRBJ1-3	CASSPKGGNGNTIYF
TRBV18	TRBJ1-2	CASSPTGQGSDGYTF
TRBV6-5	TRBJ2-3	CASSRLAGTTDTQYF
TRBV19	TRBJ1-5	CASSITGGNQPQHF
TRBV7-9	TRBJ2-7	CASSLPSQYEQYF
TRBV2	TRBJ2-3	CATNGSLRDTQYF
TRBV2	TRBJ2-7	CASSELAGGPRDEQYF
TRBV29-1	TRBJ2-3	CSTKTSGSMADTQYF
TRBV4-1	TRBJ2-2	CASSQGPTGLNTGELFF
TRBV27	TRBJ2-2	CASSIGQGFAGELFF
TRBV3-1/TRBV3-2	TRBJ1-3	CASSQVGTAGNTIYF
TRBV24-1	TRBJ2-2	CATSDYRGITGELFF
TRBV7-9	TRBJ1-2	CASRAGGGYTF
TRBV6-6	TRBJ1-2	CASSYDRPTYGYTF
TRBV27	TRBJ2-2	CASSHNRQGPGELFF
TRBV7-9	TRBJ2-7	CASSKGQGKERYEQYF
TRBV11-2	TRBJ2-1	CASSGAGQQPYNEQFF
TRBV18	TRBJ2-1	CASSPRQGDYNEQFF
TRBV3-1/TRBV3-2	TRBJ2-3	CASSQWEDTDTQYF
TRBV5-4	TRBJ2-3	CASAKGQEPDTQYF
TRBV6-5	TRBJ1-2	CASRPDRSYGYTF
TRBV27	TRBJ1-5	CASSALGTGRNQPQHF
TRBV28	TRBJ1-4	CASSLTPGQGLGLFF
TRBV7-2	TRBJ2-5	CASSLNFARGGFQYF
TRBV29-1	TRBJ2-7	CSVEWAQGHEQYF
TRBV7-9	TRBJ2-2	CASSLQGAQSGELFF
TRBV3-1/TRBV3-2	TRBJ2-2	CASSRDKTGELFF
TRBV20-1	.	CSARDQMELFF
TRBV7-9	TRBJ2-3	CASSLNAGGTDTQYF
TRBV19	TRBJ1-1	CASSEGGRGETEAFF
TRBV7-9	TRBJ1-1	CASSLTGTVNTEAFF
TRBV5-3	TRBJ1-5	CAAGGGSYQPQHF
TRBV19	TRBJ2-4	CASSYQGGVNIQYF
TRBV7-2	TRBJ2-5	CASSPRQGAQETQYF